This T cell receptor (beta chain) was observed in a study of shared clonotypes between healthy human individuals. The CDR3 covers 15 residues. V lost 3 bases, J lost 2 bases, and 10 bases lay in between. Germline-derived CDR1 and CDR2 are MDHEN and SYDVKM. Overall study results and limits: Rarefaction curves obtained for sorted subsets showed sequencing incomplete despite large depth.

As to this clone: As yet, its antigen is unknown.

Using immunoSEQ multiplex PCR, the repertoire was profiled, and TCRdb retains in-frame clones only, with some absent. The table shows hundreds of thousands of clones, with approximately 73% occurring only once. Sample: memory CD4+ T cells sorted from blood. The subset was: CD45RA-negative fraction. The chain carries TRBV28 and TRBJ2-2; D is unclear. The TCR originated in a woman in her thirties in good health. The CDR3 nucleotides are TGTGCCAGCAGTTTTCCTACGGAAAACACCGGGGAGCTGTTTTTT. It codes for CASSFPTENTGELFF.